This is a list of T cell receptor beta chains from one sample in a study of T cells of healthy individuals. TCRdb passed the 5' RACE reads through MiXCR, listing each CDR3 protein once. The profile shows roughly 87,000 distinct CDR3 sequences, 15% to 20% of them singletons. Every receptor here comes from a human donor in good health. The CDR3 runs from the conserved cysteine through the conserved F or W. The D gene is left open where the match is weak. The size field is filled for only some rows; it gives once, few, many or a size class.

clone_size: few
d_call: -
j_call: TRBJ2-5
v_call: TRBV4-2
cdr3_nt: TGTGCCAGCAGCCAAGATGTCGGGGGTCAAGAGACCCAGTACTTC
cdr3_aa: CASSQDVGGQETQYF

clone_size: -
d_call: TRBD1
j_call: TRBJ1-1
v_call: TRBV7-3
cdr3_nt: TGTGCCAGCAGCTTACTGTCAACAGGGGGAGATACTGAAGCTTTCTTT
cdr3_aa: CASSLLSTGGDTEAFF

clone_size: many
d_call: TRBD1
j_call: TRBJ1-2
v_call: TRBV20-1
cdr3_nt: TGCAGTGCTAGAGTCCCAGGGGGCCTCTATGGCTACACCTTC
cdr3_aa: CSARVPGGLYGYTF

clone_size: -
d_call: -
j_call: TRBJ2-7
v_call: TRBV14
cdr3_nt: TGTGCCAGCAGCCAAGAGACAACTTTCAGAGCCTACGAGCAGTACTTC
cdr3_aa: CASSQETTFRAYEQYF

clone_size: -
d_call: TRBD1
j_call: TRBJ1-5
v_call: TRBV27
cdr3_nt: TGTGCCAGCAGGTCCGGGACAGCTTCCAATCAGCCCCAGCATTTT
cdr3_aa: CASRSGTASNQPQHF

clone_size: -
d_call: -
j_call: TRBJ1-5
v_call: TRBV28
cdr3_nt: TGTGCCAGCAGCTACCGTACTGAGCCCCAGCATTTT
cdr3_aa: CASSYRTEPQHF

clone_size: many
d_call: -
j_call: TRBJ1-5
v_call: TRBV7-9
cdr3_nt: TGTGCCAGCAGCTTAGCAGGACACTACCAGCCCCAGCATTTT
cdr3_aa: CASSLAGHYQPQHF

clone_size: -
d_call: TRBD2
j_call: TRBJ2-7
v_call: TRBV12-3/TRBV12-4
cdr3_nt: TGTGCCAGCAGTTTCGGGAGGGGGAGCTCCTACGAGCAGTACTTC
cdr3_aa: CASSFGRGSSYEQYF

clone_size: few
d_call: -
j_call: TRBJ2-5
v_call: TRBV5-1
cdr3_nt: TGCGCCAGCCGTCTAGGTTTTCAGGAGACCCAGTACTTC
cdr3_aa: CASRLGFQETQYF

clone_size: few
d_call: TRBD2
j_call: TRBJ2-1
v_call: TRBV6-2/TRBV6-3
cdr3_nt: TGTGCCAGCAGTTACGCTAGCGGGAGGGCCGGGGAGCAGTTCTTC
cdr3_aa: CASSYASGRAGEQFF

clone_size: -
d_call: -
j_call: TRBJ1-2
v_call: TRBV6-6
cdr3_nt: TGTGCCAGCAGTTATGCCCCCTATGGCTACACCTTC
cdr3_aa: CASSYAPYGYTF

clone_size: many
d_call: -
j_call: TRBJ1-5
v_call: TRBV6-2/TRBV6-3
cdr3_nt: TGTGCCAGCAGTTCGACTCTTAGCAATCAGCCCCAGCATTTT
cdr3_aa: CASSSTLSNQPQHF

clone_size: few
d_call: TRBD1
j_call: TRBJ2-7
v_call: TRBV18
cdr3_nt: TGTGCCAGCTCACGGTCCGGGACAGGGACCTACGAGCAGTACTTC
cdr3_aa: CASSRSGTGTYEQYF

clone_size: -
d_call: -
j_call: TRBJ2-7
v_call: TRBV28
cdr3_nt: TGTGCCAGCAGCTTCCCTGGGGAGCAGTACTTC
cdr3_aa: CASSFPGEQYF

clone_size: many
d_call: -
j_call: TRBJ2-7
v_call: TRBV4-2
cdr3_nt: TGTGCCAGCAGCCAAGAACGACAGGCCTACGAGCAGTACTTC
cdr3_aa: CASSQERQAYEQYF

clone_size: -
d_call: -
j_call: TRBJ1-3
v_call: TRBV4-3
cdr3_nt: TGCGCCAGCAGCCGCCTCGGGAGCTCTGGAAACACCATATATTTT
cdr3_aa: CASSRLGSSGNTIYF

clone_size: few
d_call: -
j_call: TRBJ2-3
v_call: TRBV9
cdr3_nt: TGTGCCAGCAGCGCCCTAAGCACAGATACGCAGTATTTT
cdr3_aa: CASSALSTDTQYF

clone_size: -
d_call: TRBD2
j_call: TRBJ2-1
v_call: TRBV29-1
cdr3_nt: TGCAGCACCCGGACTAGCGGGACTCACAATGAGCAGTTCTTC
cdr3_aa: CSTRTSGTHNEQFF